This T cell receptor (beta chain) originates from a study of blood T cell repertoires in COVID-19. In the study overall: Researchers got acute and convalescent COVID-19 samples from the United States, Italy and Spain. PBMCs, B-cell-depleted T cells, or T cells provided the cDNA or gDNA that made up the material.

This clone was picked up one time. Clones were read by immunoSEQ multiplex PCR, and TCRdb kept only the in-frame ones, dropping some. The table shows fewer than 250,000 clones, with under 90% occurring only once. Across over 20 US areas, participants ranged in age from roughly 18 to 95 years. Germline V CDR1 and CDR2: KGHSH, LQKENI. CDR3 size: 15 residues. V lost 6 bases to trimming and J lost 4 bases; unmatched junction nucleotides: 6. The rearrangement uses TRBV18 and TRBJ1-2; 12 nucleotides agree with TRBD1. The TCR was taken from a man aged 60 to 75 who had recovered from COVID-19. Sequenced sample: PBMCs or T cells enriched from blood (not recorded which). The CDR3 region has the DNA TGTGCCAGCTCCCAGGGACAGGGGGCCTCCTATGGCTACACCTTC. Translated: CASSQGQGASYGYTF.